The 4 T cell receptor beta chains presented below share a single source sample, sequenced in a study of spatial heterogeneity in lung cancer. One entry per CDR3 protein results from TCRdb running MiXCR on the 5' RACE reads. The profile covers approximately 38,000 distinct CDR3 sequences, with 5.8% appearing a single time and around 10% taken by the ten largest. Time point meaning: sample taken at primary tumor resection. Whole RNA from tumor, nontumor lung or frozen PBMC was sequenced unsorted. This sample comprised PBMCs, obtained at surgery. The receptors were sampled from a male donor with early-stage non-small cell lung cancer.

This clonotype was counted at least ten times. This chain joins TRBV21-1 and TRBJ2-1; TRBD1 is taken as the D call from the table, unchecked against the DNA. TRBV21-1 is a listed pseudogene. CDR3 size: 16 residues. In nucleotides, the CDR3 is TGTGCCAGCAGCAAAAGGCCGCGCCCCTCCTACAATGAGCAGTTCTTC. Translated, it gives CASSKRPRPSYNEQFF.

In its sample, this clonotype was seen many times. The chain joins TRBV9 to TRBJ2-3; no clear D gene. Trimming removed 4 bases at V and 0 bases at J, with 12 bases between. The CDR3 runs 15 residues. In germline, CDR1 is SGDLS, CDR2 YYNGEE. This CDR3 reads CASSPIRASTDTQYF. The CDR3 region has the DNA TGTGCCAGCAGCCCCATTCGGGCTAGCACAGATACGCAGTATTTT.

This clonotype was seen repeatedly, ten times or more. The rearrangement links TRBV7-9 to TRBJ1-1; D unresolved. Germline CDR1 and CDR2: SEHNR and FQNEAQ (reference sequence). Trimming took off 1 base at V and 6 bases at J, with 6 bases between the two ends. CDR3 size: 12 residues. The CDR3 spells CASSLGTSEAFF. For the CDR3, the DNA is TGTGCCAGCAGCTTAGGGACTTCTGAAGCTTTCTTT.

This clonotype has a handful of counts. The rearrangement joins TRBV20-1 to TRBJ2-2; D perhaps matches TRBD2 (6 bases). The CDR3 totals 15 residues. Trimming took 3 bases from V and 6 from J, leaving 17 bases between them. Germline V CDR1 and CDR2: DFQATT, SNEGSKA (reference sequence). CDR3 sequence: CSARRRAGGAGELFF. The CDR3 DNA sequence: TGCAGTGCTAGGAGGAGGGCTGGTGGGGCCGGGGAGCTGTTTTTT.